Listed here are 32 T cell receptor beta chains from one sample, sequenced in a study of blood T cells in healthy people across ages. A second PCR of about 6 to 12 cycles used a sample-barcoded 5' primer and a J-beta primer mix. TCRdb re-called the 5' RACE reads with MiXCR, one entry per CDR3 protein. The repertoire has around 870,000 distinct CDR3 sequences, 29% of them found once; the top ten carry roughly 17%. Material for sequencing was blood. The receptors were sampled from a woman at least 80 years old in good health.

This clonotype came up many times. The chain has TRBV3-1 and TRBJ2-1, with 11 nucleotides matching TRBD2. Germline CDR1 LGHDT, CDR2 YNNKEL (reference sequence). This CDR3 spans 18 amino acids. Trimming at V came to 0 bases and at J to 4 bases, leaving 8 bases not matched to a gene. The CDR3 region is CASSQDRLAGGLYNEQFF. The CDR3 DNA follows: TGTGCCAGCAGCCAAGATCGCTTAGCGGGGGGGCTGTACAATGAGCAGTTCTTC.

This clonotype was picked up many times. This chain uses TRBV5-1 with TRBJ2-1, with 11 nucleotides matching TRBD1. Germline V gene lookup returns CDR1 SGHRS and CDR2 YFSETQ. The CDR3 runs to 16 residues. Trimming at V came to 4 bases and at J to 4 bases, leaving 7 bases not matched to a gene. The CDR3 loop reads CASSQGTGGTYNEQFF. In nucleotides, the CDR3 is TGCGCCAGCAGCCAAGGGACAGGGGGGACTTACAATGAGCAGTTCTTC.

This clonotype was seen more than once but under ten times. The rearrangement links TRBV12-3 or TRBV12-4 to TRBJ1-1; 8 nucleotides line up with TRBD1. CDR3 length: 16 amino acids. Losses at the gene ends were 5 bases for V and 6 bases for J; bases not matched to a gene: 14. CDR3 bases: TGTGCCAGCAGTCCCCCCGGGACAGGCCTAAGGGCTGAAGCTTTCTTT. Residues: CASSPPGTGLRAEAFF.

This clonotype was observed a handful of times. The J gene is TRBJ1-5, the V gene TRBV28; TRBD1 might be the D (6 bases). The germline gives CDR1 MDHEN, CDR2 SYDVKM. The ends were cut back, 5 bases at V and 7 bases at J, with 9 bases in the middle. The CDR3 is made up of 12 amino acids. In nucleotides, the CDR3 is TGTGCCAGCAGTCCCGGACAGCAGCCCCAGCATTTT. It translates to CASSPGQQPQHF.

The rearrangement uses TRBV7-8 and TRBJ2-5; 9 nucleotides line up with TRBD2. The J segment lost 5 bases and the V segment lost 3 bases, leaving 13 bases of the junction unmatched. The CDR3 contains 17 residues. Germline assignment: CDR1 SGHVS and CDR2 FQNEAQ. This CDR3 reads CASSLRGGTPGRETQYF. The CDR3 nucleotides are TGTGCCAGCAGCTTGCGGGGGGGGACACCCGGGAGGGAGACCCAGTACTTC.

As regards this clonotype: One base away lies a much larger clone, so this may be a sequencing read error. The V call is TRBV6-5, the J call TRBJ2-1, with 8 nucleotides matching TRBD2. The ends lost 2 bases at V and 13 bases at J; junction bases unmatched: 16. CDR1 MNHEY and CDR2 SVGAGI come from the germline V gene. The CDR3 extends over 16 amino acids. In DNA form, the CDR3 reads TGTGCCAGCAGTTACGGGGGCGGGGGGCGACAAGAGACCCAGTTCTTC. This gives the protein CASSYGGGGRQETQFF.

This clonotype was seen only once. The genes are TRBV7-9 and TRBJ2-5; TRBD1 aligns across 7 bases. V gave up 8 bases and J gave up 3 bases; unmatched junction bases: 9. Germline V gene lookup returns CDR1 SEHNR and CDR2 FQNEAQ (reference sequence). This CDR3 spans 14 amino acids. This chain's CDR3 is CASLGYRGEETQYF. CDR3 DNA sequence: TGTGCCAGCTTGGGGTACAGGGGTGAAGAGACCCAGTACTTC.

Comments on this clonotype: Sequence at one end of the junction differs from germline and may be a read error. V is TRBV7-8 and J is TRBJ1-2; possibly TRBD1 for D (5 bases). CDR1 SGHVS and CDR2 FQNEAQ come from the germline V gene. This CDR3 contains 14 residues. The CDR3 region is CTSSSGAYYYGYTF. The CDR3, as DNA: TGTACCAGCAGCAGCGGGGCCTACTACTATGGCTACACCTTC.

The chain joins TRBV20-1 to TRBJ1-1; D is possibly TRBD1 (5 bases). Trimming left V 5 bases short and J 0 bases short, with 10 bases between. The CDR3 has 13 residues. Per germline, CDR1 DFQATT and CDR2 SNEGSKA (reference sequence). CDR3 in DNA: TGCAGTGCTTCTGGGGCCCTGAACACTGAAGCTTTCTTT. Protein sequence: CSASGALNTEAFF.

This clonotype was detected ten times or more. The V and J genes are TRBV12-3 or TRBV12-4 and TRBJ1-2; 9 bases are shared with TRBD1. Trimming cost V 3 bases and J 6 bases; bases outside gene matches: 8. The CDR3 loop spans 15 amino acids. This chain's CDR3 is CASSLSAGQGNGYTF. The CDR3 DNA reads TGTGCCAGCAGTTTGAGCGCAGGACAGGGGAATGGCTACACCTTC.

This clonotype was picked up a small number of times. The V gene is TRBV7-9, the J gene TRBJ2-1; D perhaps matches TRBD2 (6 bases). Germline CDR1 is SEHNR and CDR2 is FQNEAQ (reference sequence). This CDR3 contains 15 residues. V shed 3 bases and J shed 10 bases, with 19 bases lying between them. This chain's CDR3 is CASSLAGSGSGEQFF. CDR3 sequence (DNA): TGTGCCAGCAGCTTGGCGGGGTCGGGGTCGGGCGAGCAGTTCTTC.

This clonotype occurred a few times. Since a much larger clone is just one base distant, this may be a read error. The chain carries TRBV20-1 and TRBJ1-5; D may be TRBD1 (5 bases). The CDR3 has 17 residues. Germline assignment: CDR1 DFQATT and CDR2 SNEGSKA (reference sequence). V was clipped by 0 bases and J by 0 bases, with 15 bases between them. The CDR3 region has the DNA TGCAGTGCTAGAGATGGGACGGGGATTACTAGCAATCAGCCCCAGCATTTT. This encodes CSARDGTGITSNQPQHF.

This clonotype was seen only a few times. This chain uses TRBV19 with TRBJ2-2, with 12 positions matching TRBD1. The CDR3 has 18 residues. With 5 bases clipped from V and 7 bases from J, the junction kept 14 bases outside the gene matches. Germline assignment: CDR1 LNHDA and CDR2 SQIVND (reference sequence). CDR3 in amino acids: CASSDSPGQGAKIGELFF. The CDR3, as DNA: TGTGCCAGTAGTGACTCCCCGGGACAGGGGGCGAAGATCGGGGAGCTGTTTTTT.

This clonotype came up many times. The CDR3 nucleotides are TGTGCCAGCAGCCTATCTCAGGTCAATGAGCAGTTCTTC. Translated: CASSLSQVNEQFF. The chain uses TRBV12-3 or TRBV12-4 and TRBJ2-1; no clear D. Trimming took 6 bases from V and 6 from J, leaving 12 bases between them. The CDR3 contains 13 residues.

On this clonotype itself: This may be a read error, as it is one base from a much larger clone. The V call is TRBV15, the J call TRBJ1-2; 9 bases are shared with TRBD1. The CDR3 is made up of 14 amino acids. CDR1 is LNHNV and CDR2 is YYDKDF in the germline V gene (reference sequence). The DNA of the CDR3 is TGTGCCACCAGCCGGGACAGGGTTAACTATGGCTGCACCTTC. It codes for CATSRDRVNYGCTF.

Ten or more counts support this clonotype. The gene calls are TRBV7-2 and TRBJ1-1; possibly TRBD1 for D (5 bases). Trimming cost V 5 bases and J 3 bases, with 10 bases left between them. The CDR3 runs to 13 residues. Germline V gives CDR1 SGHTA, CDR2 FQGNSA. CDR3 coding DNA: TGTGCCAGCAGCCCTCGACAGTACACTGAAGCTTTCTTT. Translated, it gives CASSPRQYTEAFF.

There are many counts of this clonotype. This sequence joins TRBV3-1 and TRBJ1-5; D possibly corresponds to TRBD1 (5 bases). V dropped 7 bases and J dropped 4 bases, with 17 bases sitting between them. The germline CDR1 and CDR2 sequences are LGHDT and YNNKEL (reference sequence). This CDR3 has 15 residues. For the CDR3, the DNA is TGTGCCAGCACCAATTCAGGGAGCTCGAATCAGCCCCAGCATTTT. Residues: CASTNSGSSNQPQHF. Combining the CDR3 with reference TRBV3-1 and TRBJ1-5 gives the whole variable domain DTAVSQTPKYLVTQMGNDKSIKCEQNLGHDTMYWYKQDSKKFLKIMFSYNNKELIINETVPNRFSPKSPDKAHLNLHINSLELGDSAVYFCASTNSGSSNQPQHFGDGTRLSIL.

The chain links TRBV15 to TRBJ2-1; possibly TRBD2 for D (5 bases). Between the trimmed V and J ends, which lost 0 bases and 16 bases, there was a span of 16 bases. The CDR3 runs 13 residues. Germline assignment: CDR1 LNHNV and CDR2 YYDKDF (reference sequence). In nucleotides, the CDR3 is TGTGCCACCAGCAGAGATCTAGCCAGTGTTTCCTTCTTC. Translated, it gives CATSRDLASVSFF.

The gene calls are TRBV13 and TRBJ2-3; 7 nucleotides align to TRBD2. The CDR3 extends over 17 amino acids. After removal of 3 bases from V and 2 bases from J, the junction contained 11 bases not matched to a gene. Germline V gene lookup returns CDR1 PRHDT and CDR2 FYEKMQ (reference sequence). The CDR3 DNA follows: TGTGCCAGCAGCTTGGAGAGGGGACTATCAAACACAGATACGCAGTATTTT. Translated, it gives CASSLERGLSNTDTQYF.

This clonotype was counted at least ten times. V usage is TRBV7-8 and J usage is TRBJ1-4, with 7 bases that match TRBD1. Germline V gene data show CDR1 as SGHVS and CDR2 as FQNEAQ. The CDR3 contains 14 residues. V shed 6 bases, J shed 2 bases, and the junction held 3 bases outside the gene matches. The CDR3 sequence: CASRTGYTNEKLFF. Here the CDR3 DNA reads TGTGCCAGCAGGACAGGGTATACTAATGAAAAACTGTTTTTT.

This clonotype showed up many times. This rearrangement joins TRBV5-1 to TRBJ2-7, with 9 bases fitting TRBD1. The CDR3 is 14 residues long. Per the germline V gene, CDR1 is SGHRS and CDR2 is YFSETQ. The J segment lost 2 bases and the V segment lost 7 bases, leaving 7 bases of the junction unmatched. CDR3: CASGAGQGPYEQYF. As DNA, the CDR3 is TGCGCCAGCGGCGCAGGACAGGGGCCCTACGAGCAGTACTTC. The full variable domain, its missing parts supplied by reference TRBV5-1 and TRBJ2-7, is KAGVTQTPRYLIKTRGQQVTLSCSPISGHRSVSWYQQTPGQGLQFLFEYFSETQRNKGNFPGRFSGRQFSNSRSEMNVSTLELGDSALYLCASGAGQGPYEQYFGPGTRLTVT.

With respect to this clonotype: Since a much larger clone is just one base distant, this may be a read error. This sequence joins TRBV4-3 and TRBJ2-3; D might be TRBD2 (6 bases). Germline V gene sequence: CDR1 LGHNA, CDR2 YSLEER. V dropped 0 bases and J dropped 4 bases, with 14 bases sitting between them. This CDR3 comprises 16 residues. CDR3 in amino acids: CASSQDTRGSADTQYF. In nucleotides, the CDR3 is TGCGCCAGCAGCCAAGACACACGGGGGTCGGCAGATACGCAGTATTTT.

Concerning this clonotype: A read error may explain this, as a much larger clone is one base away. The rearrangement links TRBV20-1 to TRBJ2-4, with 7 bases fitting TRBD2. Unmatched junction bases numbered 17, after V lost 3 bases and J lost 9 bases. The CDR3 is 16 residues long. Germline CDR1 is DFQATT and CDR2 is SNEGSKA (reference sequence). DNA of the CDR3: TGCAGTGCTAGGCCCCTGGCTAGCGGTGGTATAAGCATTCAGTACTTC. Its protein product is CSARPLASGGISIQYF.

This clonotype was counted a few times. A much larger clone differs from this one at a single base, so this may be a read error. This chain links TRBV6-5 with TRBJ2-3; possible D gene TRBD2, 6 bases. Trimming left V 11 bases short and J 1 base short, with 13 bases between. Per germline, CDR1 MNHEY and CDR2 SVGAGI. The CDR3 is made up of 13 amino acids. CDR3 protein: CAVGGDGTDTQYF. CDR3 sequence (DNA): TGTGCCGTCGGCGGGGATGGCACAGATACGCAGTATTTT.

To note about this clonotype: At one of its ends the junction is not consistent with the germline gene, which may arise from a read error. CDR3 sequence: CASSLLAGGPTARNTGERFF. In DNA form, the CDR3 reads TGTGCCAGCAGTCTCCTAGCGGGGGGCCCTACGGCTAGGAACACCGGGGAGCGGTTTTTT. The chain joins TRBV12-3 or TRBV12-4 to TRBJ2-2, with 11 positions matching TRBD2. CDR3 length: 20 residues.

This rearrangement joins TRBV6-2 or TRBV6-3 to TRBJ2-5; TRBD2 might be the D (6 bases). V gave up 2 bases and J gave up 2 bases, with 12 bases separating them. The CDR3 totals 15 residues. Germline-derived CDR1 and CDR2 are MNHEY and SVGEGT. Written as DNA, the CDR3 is TGTGCCAGCAGTTACACTGGACTAATTCAAGAGACCCAGTACTTC. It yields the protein CASSYTGLIQETQYF.

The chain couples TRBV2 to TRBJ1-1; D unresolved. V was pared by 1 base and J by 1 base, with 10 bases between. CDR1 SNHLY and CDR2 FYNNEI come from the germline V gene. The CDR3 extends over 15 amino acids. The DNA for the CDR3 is TGTGCCAGCAGTGAAGGGTTAACATGGAACACTGAAGCTTTCTTT. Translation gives CASSEGLTWNTEAFF.

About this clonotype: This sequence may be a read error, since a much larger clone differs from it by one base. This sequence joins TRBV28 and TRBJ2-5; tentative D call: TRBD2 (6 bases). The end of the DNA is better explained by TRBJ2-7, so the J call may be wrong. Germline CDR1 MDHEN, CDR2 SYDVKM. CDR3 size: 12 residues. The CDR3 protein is CASKKGGYEQYF. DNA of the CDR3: TGTGCCAGTAAGAAGGGAGGCTACGAGCAGTACTTC.

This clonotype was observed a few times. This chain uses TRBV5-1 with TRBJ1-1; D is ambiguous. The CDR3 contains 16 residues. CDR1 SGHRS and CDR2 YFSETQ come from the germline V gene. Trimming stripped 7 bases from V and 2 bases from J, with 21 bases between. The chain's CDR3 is CASLPSAQASNTEAFF. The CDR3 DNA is TGCGCCAGCTTGCCCTCGGCACAAGCTTCCAACACTGAAGCTTTCTTT.

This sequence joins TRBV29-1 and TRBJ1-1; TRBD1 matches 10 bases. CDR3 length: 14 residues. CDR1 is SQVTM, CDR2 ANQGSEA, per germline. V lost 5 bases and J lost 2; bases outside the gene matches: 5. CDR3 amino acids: CSVTDRGLNTEAFF. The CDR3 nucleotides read TGCAGCGTTACAGACAGGGGGCTTAACACTGAAGCTTTCTTT.

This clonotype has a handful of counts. CDR3 protein: CASRSGTGSSYNEQFF. The CDR3 bases are TGTGCCAGCAGGTCCGGGACGGGGAGCTCCTACAATGAGCAGTTCTTC. V is TRBV2 and J is TRBJ2-1; either TRBD1 or TRBD2 may fit D (5 bases each). V lost 6 bases, J lost 0 bases, and 15 bases lay in between. CDR1 SNHLY and CDR2 FYNNEI come from the germline V gene. The CDR3 is 16 residues long.

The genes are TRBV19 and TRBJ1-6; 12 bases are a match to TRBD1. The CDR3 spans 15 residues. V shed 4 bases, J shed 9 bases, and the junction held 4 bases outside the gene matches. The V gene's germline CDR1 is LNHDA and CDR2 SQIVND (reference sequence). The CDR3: CASSSRDRGLSPLHF. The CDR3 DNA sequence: TGTGCCAGTAGTAGCCGGGACAGGGGGCTTTCACCCCTCCACTTT.